This T cell receptor beta chain derives from a study of CD8+CD57+ T cells in acquired aplastic anemia. For the study at large: An average of about 3.4 ug of DNA was obtained from sorted CD4+ and CD8+ cells. Where healthy donors were concerned, CD4+ cells averaged approximately 9.9 million reads. Overall study results and limits: Researchers reported that CD8+ Simpson's diversity was not significantly different in patients versus controls. Patients and controls turned out to have twenty-nine CD8+ CDR3 sequences in common.

Genomic DNA provided the template from which TCR beta VDJ and CDR3 profiles were obtained. TCRdb redid the calling of the reads with MiXCR, one entry per CDR3 protein. The sample lists 74,000 or so distinct CDR3 sequences; roughly half were seen once. As regards this clonotype: Its antigen remains unidentified.

Germline V lookup: CDR1 SGDLS, CDR2 YYNGEE. J lost 5 bases, V lost 4 bases, and 10 bases had no gene match. CDR3 length: 16 residues. This chain uses TRBV9 with TRBJ2-1; TRBD2 matches 9 bases. Input material: sorted CD4+, CD8+, or CD8+CD57+ T cells (not recorded which) from PBMCs. The source is a human donor in good health, serving as a control. The DNA for the CDR3 is TGTGCCAGCAGCCGAGGAGCGGGAGGACTGGACAATGAGCAGTTCTTC. Translation: CASSRGAGGLDNEQFF.